Listed below are T cell receptor beta chains from one sample, sequenced in a study of blood T cell repertoires in COVID-19. TCRdb's table, derived via immunoSEQ multiplex PCR, lists solely in-frame clones and lacks some. This sample has roughly 430,000 clones, with around 90% found just once. Specimen: PBMCs or T cells enriched from blood (not recorded which). The receptors originated from a woman in her thirties or forties with acute COVID-19. Both conserved end residues are part of each CDR3. A D gene is named only where the DNA matches it firmly. A row's size may be missing; if present it is once, few, many or a size class.

TRBJ2-7	TRBD2	.	TRBV9	CASSVEAGGHYEQYF	TGTGCCAGCAGCGTAGAGGCGGGGGGGCACTACGAGCAGTACTTC
TRBJ2-5	TRBD1	.	TRBV5-1	CASTIDRGRETQYF	TGCGCCAGCACCATAGACAGGGGGAGGGAGACCCAGTACTTC
TRBJ2-7	.	.	TRBV25-1	CASSESGSAYEQYF	TGTGCCAGCAGTGAATCGGGGAGTGCCTACGAGCAGTACTTC
TRBJ1-2	.	.	TRBV30	CAWSVGFNYGYTF	TGTGCCTGGAGTGTCGGGTTTAACTATGGCTACACCTTC
TRBJ1-6	.	.	TRBV30	CAWSTQHLYPLHF	TGTGCCTGGAGTACACAACACCTTTACCCCCTCCACTTT
TRBJ1-1	TRBD1	.	TRBV2	CASSEGDRVGTEAFF	TGTGCCAGCAGTGAAGGAGACAGGGTCGGCACTGAAGCTTTCTTT
TRBJ1-4	.	.	TRBV3-1/TRBV3-2	CASSRASQNEKLFF	TGTGCCAGCAGCCGGGCGAGTCAGAATGAAAAACTGTTTTTT
TRBJ1-3	.	.	TRBV6-5	CASSRDGGAGNTIYF	TGTGCCAGCAGTCGCGACGGGGGGGCCGGAAACACCATATATTTT
TRBJ1-5	.	.	TRBV2	CASTGGTGDSNQPQHF	TGTGCCAGCACCGGAGGGACGGGGGATAGCAATCAGCCCCAGCATTTT
TRBJ1-5	.	.	TRBV19	CASSIEVDSNQPQHF	TGTGCCAGTAGTATCGAGGTGGATAGCAATCAGCCCCAGCATTTT
TRBJ1-2	.	.	TRBV27	CASSRQGNYGYTF	TGTGCCAGCAGTCGTCAGGGAAACTATGGCTACACCTTC
TRBJ1-6	TRBD1	.	TRBV18	CASSEGQGITYNSPLHF	TGTGCCAGCTCAGAGGGACAGGGAATCACCTATAATTCACCCCTCCACTTT
TRBJ1-3	TRBD1	.	TRBV3-1/TRBV3-2	CASSYRDSPGNTIYF	TGTGCCAGCAGTTACCGGGACAGCCCTGGAAACACCATATATTTT
TRBJ2-2	.	once	TRBV27	CASSFLRGERNTGELFF	TGTGCCAGCAGTTTCCTCAGGGGGGAGAGGAACACCGGGGAGCTGTTTTTT
TRBJ2-7	TRBD2	.	TRBV4-1	CASSQVLAGGYEQYF	TGCGCCAGCAGCCAAGTGCTAGCGGGGGGCTACGAGCAGTACTTC
TRBJ1-6	.	.	TRBV3-1/TRBV3-2	CASSPDTGYNSPLHF	TGTGCCAGCAGTCCTGATACCGGCTATAATTCACCCCTCCACTTT
TRBJ2-2	TRBD2	.	TRBV6-5	CASCGGLGTGELFF	TGTGCCAGCTGCGGGGGGCTAGGGACCGGGGAGCTGTTTTTT
TRBJ1-3	TRBD1	once	TRBV7-9	CASSSRTGPGNTIYF	TGTGCCAGCAGCTCAAGGACAGGGCCTGGAAACACCATATATTTT
TRBJ2-7	.	once	TRBV27	CASIGGTSYEQYF	TGTGCCAGCATCGGGGGAACCTCCTACGAGCAGTACTTC
TRBJ2-5	TRBD1	.	TRBV5-1	CASSLGQGARETQYF	TGCGCCAGCAGCTTAGGACAGGGGGCAAGGGAGACCCAGTACTTC
TRBJ1-5	.	.	TRBV19	CASTSGSGAGSNQPQHF	TGTGCCAGTACCTCGGGGAGCGGGGCGGGGAGCAATCAGCCCCAGCATTTT
TRBJ2-6	.	.	TRBV6-5	CASSYDRLSGANVLTF	TGTGCCAGCAGTTACGACAGACTCTCTGGGGCCAACGTCCTGACTTTC
TRBJ2-5	.	.	TRBV3-1/TRBV3-2	CASTPPGQMFGETQYF	TGTGCCAGCACCCCCCCGGGACAAATGTTTGGAGAGACCCAGTACTTC
TRBJ1-2	.	.	TRBV19	CASSTQGGGYTF	TGTGCCAGTAGTACGCAGGGTGGTGGCTACACCTTC
TRBJ2-3	TRBD2	.	TRBV10-3	CAISEDFGGAVPTDTQYF	TGTGCCATCAGTGAAGATTTCGGGGGGGCGGTCCCCACAGATACGCAGTATTTT
TRBJ2-5	.	.	TRBV5-5	CASSNQGETQYF	TGTGCCAGCAGTAACCAGGGGGAGACCCAGTACTTC
TRBJ1-4	TRBD1	.	TRBV3-1/TRBV3-2	CASSQGGQGRNEKLFF	TGTGCCAGCAGCCAAGGGGGACAGGGGCGCAATGAAAAACTGTTTTTT
TRBJ1-5	.	.	TRBV6-5	CASKAGNQPQHF	TGTGCCAGCAAAGCAGGGAATCAGCCCCAGCATTTT
TRBJ1-1	TRBD1	.	TRBV11-2	CASRPLQGARTEAFF	TGTGCCAGCAGGCCCCTACAGGGGGCGCGGACTGAAGCTTTCTTT
TRBJ1-6	.	.	TRBV30	CAWEEWGGLHSPLHF	TGTGCCTGGGAAGAATGGGGGGGGTTGCATTCACCCCTCCACTTT
TRBJ2-2	TRBD1	.	TRBV19	CASSLPDRFGKLFF	TGTGCCAGTAGCCTCCCGGACAGGTTCGGGAAGCTGTTTTTT
TRBJ2-7	.	.	TRBV6-6	CASRERDEQYF	TGTGCCAGCAGAGAGAGGGACGAGCAGTACTTC
TRBJ2-5	TRBD2	.	TRBV6-5	CASSQRGAGVETQYF	TGTGCCAGCTCTCAGCGGGGGGCGGGAGTTGAGACCCAGTACTTC